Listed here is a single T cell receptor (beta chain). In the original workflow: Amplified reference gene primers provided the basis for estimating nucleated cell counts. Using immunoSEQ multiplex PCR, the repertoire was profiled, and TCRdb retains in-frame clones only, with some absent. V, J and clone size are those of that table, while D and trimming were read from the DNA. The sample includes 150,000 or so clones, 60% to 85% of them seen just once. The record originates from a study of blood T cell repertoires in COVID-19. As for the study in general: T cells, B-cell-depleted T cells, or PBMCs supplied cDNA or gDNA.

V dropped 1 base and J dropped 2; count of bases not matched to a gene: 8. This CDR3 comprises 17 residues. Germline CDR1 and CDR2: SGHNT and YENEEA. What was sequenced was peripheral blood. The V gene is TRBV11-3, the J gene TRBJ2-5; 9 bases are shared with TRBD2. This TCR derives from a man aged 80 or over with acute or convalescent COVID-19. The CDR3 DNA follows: TGTGCCAGCAGCTTAGGGGAAGCGGGGGGATCTCAAGAGACCCAGTACTTC. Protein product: CASSLGEAGGSQETQYF.